This section outlines one T cell receptor beta chain sequence together with its context. Its antigen is as yet unknown. CDR1 and CDR2 from the germline V gene are GTSNPN and SVGIG (reference sequence). CDR3 length: 14 residues. V dropped 2 bases and J dropped 8; count of bases not matched to a gene: 8. Clones were read by immunoSEQ multiplex PCR, and TCRdb kept only the in-frame ones, dropping some. The sample lists 2,500 to 3,500 clones, roughly 25% occurring once. This sample was taken from a study of T cells in localized non-small cell lung cancer. Whole-study results and caveats: When the top 100 tumor clones were examined, a median around 61 of them also appeared in the adjacent lung, which was paired and uninvolved. Since sequencing was restricted to only one region of the tumor, intratumor heterogeneity remains a possibility. Patients showing higher blood T cell density tended to see longer overall survival.

The sequenced sample was lung tumor tissue, obtained before any cancer treatment. The chain is built from TRBV30 and TRBJ1-4, with 7 positions matching TRBD1. The clonotype originates from a female donor of 60 years or more with stage I lung adenocarcinoma. CDR3 DNA: TGTGCCTGGAGTCTAAACAGGGGCAGCGAAAAACTGTTTTTT. Amino acid sequence: CAWSLNRGSEKLFF.